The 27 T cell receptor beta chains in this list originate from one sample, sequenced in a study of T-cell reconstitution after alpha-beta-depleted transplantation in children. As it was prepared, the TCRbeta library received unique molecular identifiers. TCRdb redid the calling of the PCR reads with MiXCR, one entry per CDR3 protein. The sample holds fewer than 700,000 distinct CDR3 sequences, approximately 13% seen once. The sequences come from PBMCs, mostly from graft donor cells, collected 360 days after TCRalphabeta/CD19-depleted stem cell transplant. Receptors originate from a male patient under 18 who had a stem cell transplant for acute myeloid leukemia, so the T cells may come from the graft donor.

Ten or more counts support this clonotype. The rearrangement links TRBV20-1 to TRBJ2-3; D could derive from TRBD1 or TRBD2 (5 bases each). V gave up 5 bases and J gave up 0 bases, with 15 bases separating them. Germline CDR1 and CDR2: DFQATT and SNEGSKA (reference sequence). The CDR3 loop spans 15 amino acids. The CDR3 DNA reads TGCAGTGCTCGTAACAGGAGGTTGAGCACAGATACGCAGTATTTT. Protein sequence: CSARNRRLSTDTQYF.

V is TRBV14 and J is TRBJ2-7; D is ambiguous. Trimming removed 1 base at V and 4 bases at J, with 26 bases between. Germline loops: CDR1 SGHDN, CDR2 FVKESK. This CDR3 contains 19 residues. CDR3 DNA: TGTGCCAGCAGCCAAGGGACGGCCGGATATCGCTTATCCCCTTACGAGCAGTACTTC. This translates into CASSQGTAGYRLSPYEQYF.

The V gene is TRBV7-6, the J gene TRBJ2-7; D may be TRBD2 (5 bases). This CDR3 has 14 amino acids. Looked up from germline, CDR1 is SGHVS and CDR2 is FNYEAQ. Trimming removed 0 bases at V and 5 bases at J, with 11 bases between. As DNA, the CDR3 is TGTGCCAGCAGCTTAGCGGGAGTAAAGAACGAGCAGTACTTC. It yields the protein CASSLAGVKNEQYF.

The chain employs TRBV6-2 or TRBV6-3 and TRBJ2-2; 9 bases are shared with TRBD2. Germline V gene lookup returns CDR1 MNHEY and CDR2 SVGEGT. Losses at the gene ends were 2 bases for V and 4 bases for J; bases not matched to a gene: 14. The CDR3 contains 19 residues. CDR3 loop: CASSYPKGMGAGGTGELFF. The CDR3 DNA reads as TGTGCCAGCAGTTACCCCAAGGGAATGGGAGCGGGAGGCACCGGGGAGCTGTTTTTT.

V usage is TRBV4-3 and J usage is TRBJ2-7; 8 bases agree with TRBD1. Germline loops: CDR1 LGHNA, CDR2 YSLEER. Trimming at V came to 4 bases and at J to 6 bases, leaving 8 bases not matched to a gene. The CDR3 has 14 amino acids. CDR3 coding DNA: TGCGCCAGCAGCCCTGACAGGGGCCGTCTCGAGCAGTACTTC. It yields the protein CASSPDRGRLEQYF.

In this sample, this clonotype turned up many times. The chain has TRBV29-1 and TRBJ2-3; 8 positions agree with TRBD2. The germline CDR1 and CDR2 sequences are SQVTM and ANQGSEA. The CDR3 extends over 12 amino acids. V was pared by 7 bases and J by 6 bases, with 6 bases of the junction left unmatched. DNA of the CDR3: TGCAGCGAGAGCGGGGGAGGTGATACGCAGTATTTT. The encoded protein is CSESGGGDTQYF.

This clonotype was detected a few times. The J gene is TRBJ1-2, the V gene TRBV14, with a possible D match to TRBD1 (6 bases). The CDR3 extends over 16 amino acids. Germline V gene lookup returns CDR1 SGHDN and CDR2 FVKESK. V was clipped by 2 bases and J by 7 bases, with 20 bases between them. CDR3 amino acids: CASSQSYRASVRGYTF. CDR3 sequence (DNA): TGTGCCAGCAGCCAAAGCTACAGGGCGTCGGTGCGTGGCTACACCTTC.

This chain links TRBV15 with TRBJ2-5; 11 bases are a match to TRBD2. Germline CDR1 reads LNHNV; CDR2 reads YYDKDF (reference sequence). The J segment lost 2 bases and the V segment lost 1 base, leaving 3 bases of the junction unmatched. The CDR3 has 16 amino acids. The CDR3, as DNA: TGTGCCACCAGCAGAGCGGGGACTAGCGGACAAGAGACCCAGTACTTC. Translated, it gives CATSRAGTSGQETQYF.

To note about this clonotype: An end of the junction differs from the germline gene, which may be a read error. This CDR3 is CASSPGDNEQFF. CDR3 sequence (DNA): TGTGCTAGCAGCCCCGGGGACAATGAGCAGTTCTTC. The V and J genes are TRBV7-7 and TRBJ2-1; TRBD2 might be the D (5 bases). Germline V gives CDR1 SSHAT, CDR2 FNYEAQ (reference sequence). The CDR3 runs 12 residues.

The CDR3 region has the DNA TGCAGCGTTGAGAAAGGAGGAGGCCGGGACACAGATACGCAGTATTTT. It yields the protein CSVEKGGGRDTDTQYF. The chain links TRBV29-1 to TRBJ2-3, with D maybe TRBD2 (5 bases). From germline, CDR1 is SQVTM and CDR2 ANQGSEA. This CDR3 region has 16 residues. V lost 3 bases to trimming and J lost 2 bases, with 18 bases between them.

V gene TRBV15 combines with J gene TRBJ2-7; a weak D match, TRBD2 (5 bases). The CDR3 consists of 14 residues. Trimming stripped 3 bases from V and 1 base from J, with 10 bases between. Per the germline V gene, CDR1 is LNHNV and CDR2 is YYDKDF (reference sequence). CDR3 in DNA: TGTGCCACCAGCAGTTACGGACTTTCCTACGAGCAGTACTTC. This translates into CATSSYGLSYEQYF.

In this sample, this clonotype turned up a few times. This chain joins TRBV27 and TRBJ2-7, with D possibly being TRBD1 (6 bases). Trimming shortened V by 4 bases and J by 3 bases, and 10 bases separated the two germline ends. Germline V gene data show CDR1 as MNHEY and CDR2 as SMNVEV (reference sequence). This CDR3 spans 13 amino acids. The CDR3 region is CASSSSTGYEQYF. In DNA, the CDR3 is TGTGCCAGCAGTTCCTCGACAGGCTACGAGCAGTACTTC.

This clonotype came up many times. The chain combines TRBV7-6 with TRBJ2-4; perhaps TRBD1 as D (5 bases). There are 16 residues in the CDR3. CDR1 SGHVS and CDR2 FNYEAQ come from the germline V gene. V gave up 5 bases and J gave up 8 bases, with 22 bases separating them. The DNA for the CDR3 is TGTGCCAGCAGCCCCCTAATATGGGGCGAAATGGACATTCAGTACTTC. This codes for CASSPLIWGEMDIQYF.

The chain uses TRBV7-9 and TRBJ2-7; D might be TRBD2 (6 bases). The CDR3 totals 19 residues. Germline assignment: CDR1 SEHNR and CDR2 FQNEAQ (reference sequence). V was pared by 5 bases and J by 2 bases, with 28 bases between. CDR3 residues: CASSRFRWRDELDTYEQYF. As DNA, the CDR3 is TGTGCCAGCAGCCGATTCCGGTGGCGGGACGAGTTAGACACCTACGAGCAGTACTTC.

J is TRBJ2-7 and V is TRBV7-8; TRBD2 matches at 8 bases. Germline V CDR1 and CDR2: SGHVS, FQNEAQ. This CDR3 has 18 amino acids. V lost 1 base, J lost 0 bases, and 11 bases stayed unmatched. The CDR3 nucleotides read TGTGCCAGCAGCTTAGGTGTTAGCTCGAGCGGGAGCTCCTACGAGCAGTACTTC. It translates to CASSLGVSSSGSSYEQYF. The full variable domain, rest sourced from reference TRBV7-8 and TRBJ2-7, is GAGVSQSPRYKVAKRGQDVALRCDPISGHVSLFWYQQALGQGPEFLTYFQNEAQLDKSGLPSDRFFAERPEGSVSTLKIQRTQQEDSAVYLCASSLGVSSSGSSYEQYFGPGTRLTVT.

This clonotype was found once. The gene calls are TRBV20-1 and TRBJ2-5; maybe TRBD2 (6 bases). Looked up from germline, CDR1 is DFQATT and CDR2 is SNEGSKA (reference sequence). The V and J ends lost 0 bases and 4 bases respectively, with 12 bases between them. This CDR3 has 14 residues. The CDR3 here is CSARDRLARETQYF. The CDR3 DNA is TGCAGTGCTAGAGATCGGCTAGCGCGAGAGACCCAGTACTTC.

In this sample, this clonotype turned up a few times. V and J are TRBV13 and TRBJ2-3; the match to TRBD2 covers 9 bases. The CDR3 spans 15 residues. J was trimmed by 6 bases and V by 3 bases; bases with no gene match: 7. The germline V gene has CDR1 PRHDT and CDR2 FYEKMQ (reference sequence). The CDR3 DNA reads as TGTGCCAGCAGCTTTGGGCGGGAGGGGATGGATACGCAGTATTTT. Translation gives CASSFGREGMDTQYF.

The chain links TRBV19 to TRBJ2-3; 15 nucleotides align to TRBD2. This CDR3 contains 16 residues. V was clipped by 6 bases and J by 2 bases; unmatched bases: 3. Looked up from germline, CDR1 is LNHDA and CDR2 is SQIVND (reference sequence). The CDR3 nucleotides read TGTGCCAGTAGCGGACTAGCGGGAGGGCCCACAGATACGCAGTATTTT. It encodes CASSGLAGGPTDTQYF.

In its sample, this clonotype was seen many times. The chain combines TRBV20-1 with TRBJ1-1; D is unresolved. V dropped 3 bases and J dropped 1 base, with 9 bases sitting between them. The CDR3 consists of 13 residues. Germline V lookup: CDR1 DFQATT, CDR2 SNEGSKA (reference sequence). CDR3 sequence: CSASGRANTEAFF. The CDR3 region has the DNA TGCAGTGCTAGCGGAAGGGCGAACACTGAAGCTTTCTTT.

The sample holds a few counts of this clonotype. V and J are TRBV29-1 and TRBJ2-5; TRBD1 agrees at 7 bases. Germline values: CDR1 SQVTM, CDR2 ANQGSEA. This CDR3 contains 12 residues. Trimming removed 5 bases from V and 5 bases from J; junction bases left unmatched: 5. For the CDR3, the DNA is TGCAGCGTTCTAACAGGGGCGGAGACCCAGTACTTC. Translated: CSVLTGAETQYF.

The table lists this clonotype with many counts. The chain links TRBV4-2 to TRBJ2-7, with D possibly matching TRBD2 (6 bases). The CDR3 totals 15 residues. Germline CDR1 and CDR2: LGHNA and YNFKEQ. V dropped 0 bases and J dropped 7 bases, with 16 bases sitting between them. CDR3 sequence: CASSQEGGTPWEQYF. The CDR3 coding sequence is TGTGCCAGCAGCCAAGAGGGAGGAACACCCTGGGAGCAGTACTTC.

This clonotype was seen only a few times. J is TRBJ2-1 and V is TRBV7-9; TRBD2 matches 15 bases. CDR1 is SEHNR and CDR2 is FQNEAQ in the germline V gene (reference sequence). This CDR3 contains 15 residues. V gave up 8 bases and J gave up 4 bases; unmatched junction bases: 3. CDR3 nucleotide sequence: TGTGCCAGCGGAGGGACTAGCGGGGGGTACAATGAGCAGTTCTTC. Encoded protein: CASGGTSGGYNEQFF.

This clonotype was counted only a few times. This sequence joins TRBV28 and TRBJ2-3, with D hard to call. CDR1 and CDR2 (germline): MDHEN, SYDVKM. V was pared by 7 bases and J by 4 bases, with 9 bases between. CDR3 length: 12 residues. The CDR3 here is CASTATADTQYF. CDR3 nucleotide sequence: TGTGCCAGCACCGCGACGGCAGATACGCAGTATTTT.

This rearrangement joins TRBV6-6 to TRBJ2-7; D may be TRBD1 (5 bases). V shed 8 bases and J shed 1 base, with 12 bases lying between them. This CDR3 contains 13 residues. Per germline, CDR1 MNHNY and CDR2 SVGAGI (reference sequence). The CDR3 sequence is CASYQGYSYEQYF. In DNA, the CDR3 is TGTGCCAGCTATCAGGGCTATTCCTACGAGCAGTACTTC.

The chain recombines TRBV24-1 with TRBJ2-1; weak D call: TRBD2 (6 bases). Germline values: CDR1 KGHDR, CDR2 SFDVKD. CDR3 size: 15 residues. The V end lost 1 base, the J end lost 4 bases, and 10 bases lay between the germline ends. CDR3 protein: CATSDLAGGYNEQFF. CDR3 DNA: TGTGCCACCAGTGATTTAGCGGGTGGATACAATGAGCAGTTCTTC.

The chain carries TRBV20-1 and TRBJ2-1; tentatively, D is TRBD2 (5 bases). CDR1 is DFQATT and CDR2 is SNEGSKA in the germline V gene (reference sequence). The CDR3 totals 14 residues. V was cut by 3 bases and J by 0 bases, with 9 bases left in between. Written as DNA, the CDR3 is TGCAGTGCTAGGGGAGCTAGCTCCTACAATGAGCAGTTCTTC. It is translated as CSARGASSYNEQFF.

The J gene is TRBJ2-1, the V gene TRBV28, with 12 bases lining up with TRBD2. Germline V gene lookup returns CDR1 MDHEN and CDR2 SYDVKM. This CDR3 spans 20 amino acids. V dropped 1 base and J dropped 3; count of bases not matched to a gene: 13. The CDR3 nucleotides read TGTGCCAGCAGTTTATATCCTAATAGCCGGACTAGCGGGGTCTACAATGAGCAGTTCTTC. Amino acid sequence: CASSLYPNSRTSGVYNEQFF.